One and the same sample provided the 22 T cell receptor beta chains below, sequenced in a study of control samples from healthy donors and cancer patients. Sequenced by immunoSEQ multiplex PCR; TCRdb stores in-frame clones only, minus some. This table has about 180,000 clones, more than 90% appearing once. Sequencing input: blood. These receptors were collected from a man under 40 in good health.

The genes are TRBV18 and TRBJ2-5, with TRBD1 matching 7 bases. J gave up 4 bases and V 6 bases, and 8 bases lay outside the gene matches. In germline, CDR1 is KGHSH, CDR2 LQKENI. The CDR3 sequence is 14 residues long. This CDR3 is CASSRQGTGETQYF. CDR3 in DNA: TGTGCCAGCTCCCGACAGGGAACGGGAGAGACCCAGTACTTC.

The CDR3 DNA is TGTGCCACCGGGGATGGGGTTCAGCCCCAGCATTTT. It encodes CATGDGVQPQHF. This sequence joins TRBV24-1 and TRBJ1-5, with D uncertain. From germline, CDR1 is KGHDR and CDR2 SFDVKD. The V end lost 9 bases, the J end lost 6 bases, and 11 bases lay between the germline ends. CDR3 length: 12 amino acids.

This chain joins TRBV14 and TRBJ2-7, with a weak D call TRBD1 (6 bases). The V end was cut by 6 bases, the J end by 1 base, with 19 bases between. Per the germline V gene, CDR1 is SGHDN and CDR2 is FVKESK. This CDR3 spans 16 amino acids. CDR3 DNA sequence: TGTGCCAGCAGTCAAACCGGGACAAGAGATTCCTACGAGCAGTACTTC. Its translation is CASSQTGTRDSYEQYF.

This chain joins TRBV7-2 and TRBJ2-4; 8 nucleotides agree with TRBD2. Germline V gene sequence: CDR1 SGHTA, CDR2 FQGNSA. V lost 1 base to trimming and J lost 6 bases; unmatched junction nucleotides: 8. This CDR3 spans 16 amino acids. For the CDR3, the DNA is TGTGCCAGCAGCTTAGGATTTATCACTAGCGGAAACATTCAGTACTTC. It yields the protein CASSLGFITSGNIQYF. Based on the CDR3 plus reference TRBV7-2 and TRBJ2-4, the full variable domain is GAGVSQSPSNKVTEKGKDVELRCDPISGHTALYWYRQSLGQGLEFLIYFQGNSAPDKSGLPSDRFSAERTGGSVSTLTIQRTQQEDSAVYLCASSLGFITSGNIQYFGAGTRLSVL.

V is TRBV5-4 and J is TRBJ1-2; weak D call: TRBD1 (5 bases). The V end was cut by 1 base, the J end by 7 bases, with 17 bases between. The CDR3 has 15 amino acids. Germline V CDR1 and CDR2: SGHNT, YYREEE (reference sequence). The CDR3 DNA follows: TGTGCCAGCAGCTTGTGGGCCACTGGGGCTGGTGGCTACACCTTC. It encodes CASSLWATGAGGYTF.

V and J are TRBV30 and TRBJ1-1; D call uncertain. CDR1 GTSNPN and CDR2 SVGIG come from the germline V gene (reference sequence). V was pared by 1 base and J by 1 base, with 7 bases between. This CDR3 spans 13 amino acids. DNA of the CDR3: TGTGCCTGGAGTGGCGGATGGAACACTGAAGCTTTCTTT. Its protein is CAWSGGWNTEAFF.

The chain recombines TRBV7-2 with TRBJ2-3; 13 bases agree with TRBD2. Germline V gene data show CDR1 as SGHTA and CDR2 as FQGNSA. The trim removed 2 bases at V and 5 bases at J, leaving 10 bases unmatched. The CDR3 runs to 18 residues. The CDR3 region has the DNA TGTGCCAGCAGCTTAACGAAGAGGACTAGCGGGGGCCGAGATACGCAGTATTTT. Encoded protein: CASSLTKRTSGGRDTQYF.

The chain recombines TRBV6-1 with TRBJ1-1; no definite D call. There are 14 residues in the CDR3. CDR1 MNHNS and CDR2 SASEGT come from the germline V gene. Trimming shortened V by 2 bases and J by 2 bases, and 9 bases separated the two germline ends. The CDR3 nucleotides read TGTGCCAGCAGTGAACAACCTGTAAACACTGAAGCTTTCTTT. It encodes CASSEQPVNTEAFF.

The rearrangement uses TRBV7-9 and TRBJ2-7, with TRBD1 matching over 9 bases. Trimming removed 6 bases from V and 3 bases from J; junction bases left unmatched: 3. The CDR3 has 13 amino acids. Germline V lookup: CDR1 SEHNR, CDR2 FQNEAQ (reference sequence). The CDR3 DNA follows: TGTGCCAGCAGGGGGACAGGGTTCTACGAGCAGTACTTC. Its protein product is CASRGTGFYEQYF.

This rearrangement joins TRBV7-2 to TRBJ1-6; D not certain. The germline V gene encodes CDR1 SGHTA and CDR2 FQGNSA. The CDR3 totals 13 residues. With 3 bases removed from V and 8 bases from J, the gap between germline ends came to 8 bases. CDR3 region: CASSLESYSPLHF. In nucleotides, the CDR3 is TGTGCCAGCAGCTTGGAATCGTATTCACCCCTCCACTTT.

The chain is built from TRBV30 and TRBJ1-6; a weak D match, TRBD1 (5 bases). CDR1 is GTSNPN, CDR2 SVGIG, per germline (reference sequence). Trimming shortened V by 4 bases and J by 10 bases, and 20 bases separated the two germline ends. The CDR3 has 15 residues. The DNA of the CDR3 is TGTGCCTGGATCCCCACGGTGCAGGGTGGATCACCCCTCCACTTT. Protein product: CAWIPTVQGGSPLHF.

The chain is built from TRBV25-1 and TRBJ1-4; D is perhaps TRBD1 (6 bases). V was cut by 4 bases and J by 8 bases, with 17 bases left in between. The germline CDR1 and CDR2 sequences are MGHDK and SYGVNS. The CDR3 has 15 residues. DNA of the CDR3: TGTGCCAGCAGTGGATTTAGGGACAAGGGAGAAAAACTGTTTTTT. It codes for CASSGFRDKGEKLFF.

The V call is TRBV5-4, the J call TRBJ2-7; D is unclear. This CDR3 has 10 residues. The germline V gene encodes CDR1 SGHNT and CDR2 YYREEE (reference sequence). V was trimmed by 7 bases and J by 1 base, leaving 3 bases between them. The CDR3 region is CASQSYEQYF. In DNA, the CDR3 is TGTGCCAGCCAATCCTACGAGCAGTACTTC.

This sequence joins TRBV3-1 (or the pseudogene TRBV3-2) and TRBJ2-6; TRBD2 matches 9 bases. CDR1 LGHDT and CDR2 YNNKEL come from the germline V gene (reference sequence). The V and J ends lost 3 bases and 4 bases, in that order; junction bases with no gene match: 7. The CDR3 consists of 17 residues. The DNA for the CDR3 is TGTGCCAGCAGCCAGAGGCTAGCGGGGCCCGGGGCCAACGTCCTGACTTTC. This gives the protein CASSQRLAGPGANVLTF.

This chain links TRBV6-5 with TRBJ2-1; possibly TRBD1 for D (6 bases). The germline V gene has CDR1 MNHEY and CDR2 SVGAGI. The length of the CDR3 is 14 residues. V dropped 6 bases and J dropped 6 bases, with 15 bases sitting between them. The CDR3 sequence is CASRNRVNPNEQFF. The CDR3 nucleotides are TGTGCCAGCAGGAACAGGGTCAATCCCAATGAGCAGTTCTTC.

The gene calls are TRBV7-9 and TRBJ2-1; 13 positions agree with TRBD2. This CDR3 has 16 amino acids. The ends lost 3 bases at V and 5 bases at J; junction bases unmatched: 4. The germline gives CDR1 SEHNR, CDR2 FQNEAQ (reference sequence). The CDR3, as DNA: TGTGCCAGCAGCTTGGAACTAGCGGGGGGGAACAATGAGCAGTTCTTC. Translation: CASSLELAGGNNEQFF.

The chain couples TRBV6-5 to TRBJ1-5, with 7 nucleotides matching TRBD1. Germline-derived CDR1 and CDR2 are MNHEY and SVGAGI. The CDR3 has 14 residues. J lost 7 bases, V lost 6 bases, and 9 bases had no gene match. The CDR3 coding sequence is TGTGCCAGCAGACGCAGACAGGGTGGGCAGCCCCAGCATTTT. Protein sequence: CASRRRQGGQPQHF.

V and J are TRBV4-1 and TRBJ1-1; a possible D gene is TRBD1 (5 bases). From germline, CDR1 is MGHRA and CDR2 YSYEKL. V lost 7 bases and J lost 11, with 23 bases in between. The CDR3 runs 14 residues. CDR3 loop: CASTGRTNSPSAFF. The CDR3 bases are TGCGCCAGCACCGGTAGGACAAACTCGCCGTCGGCTTTCTTT.

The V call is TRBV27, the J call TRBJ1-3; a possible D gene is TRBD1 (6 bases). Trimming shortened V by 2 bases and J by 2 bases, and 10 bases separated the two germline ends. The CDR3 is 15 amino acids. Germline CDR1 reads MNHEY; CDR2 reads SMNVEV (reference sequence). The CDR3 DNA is TGTGCCAGCAGTTTAAGTGGGGGGCCTGGAAACACCATATATTTT. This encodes CASSLSGGPGNTIYF.

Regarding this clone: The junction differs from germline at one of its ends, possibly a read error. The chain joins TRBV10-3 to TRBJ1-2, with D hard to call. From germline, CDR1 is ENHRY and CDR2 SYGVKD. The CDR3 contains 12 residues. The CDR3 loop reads CATSPENYGYTF. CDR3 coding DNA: TGTGCCACCAGTCCGGAAAACTATGGCTACACCTTC.

The CDR3 DNA sequence: TGTGCCAGCAGCCCGACACACCGGGACAGGAAAACCGGGGAGCTGTTTTTT. The encoded protein is CASSPTHRDRKTGELFF. The chain is built from TRBV9 and TRBJ2-2, with TRBD1 matching over 8 bases. This CDR3 contains 17 residues. Germline values: CDR1 SGDLS, CDR2 YYNGEE. Unmatched junction bases numbered 13, after V lost 4 bases and J lost 5 bases. The whole variable domain, filled in from reference TRBV9 and TRBJ2-2, reads DSGVTQTPKHLITATGQRVTLRCSPRSGDLSVYWYQQSLDQGLQFLIQYYNGEERAKGNILERFSAQQFPDLHSELNLSSLELGDSALYFCASSPTHRDRKTGELFFGEGSRLTVL.

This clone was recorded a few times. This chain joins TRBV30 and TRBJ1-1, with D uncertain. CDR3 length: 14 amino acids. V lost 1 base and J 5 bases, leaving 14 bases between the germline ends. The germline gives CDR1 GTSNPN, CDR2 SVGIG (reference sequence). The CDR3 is CAWSGAARVTEAFF. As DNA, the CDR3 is TGTGCCTGGAGTGGGGCAGCCCGGGTGACTGAAGCTTTCTTT. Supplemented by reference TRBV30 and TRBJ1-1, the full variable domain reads SQTIHQWPATLVQPVGSPLSLECTVEGTSNPNLYWYRQAAGRGLQLLFYSVGIGQISSEVPQNLSASRPQDRQFILSSKKLLLSDSGFYLCAWSGAARVTEAFFGQGTRLTVV.